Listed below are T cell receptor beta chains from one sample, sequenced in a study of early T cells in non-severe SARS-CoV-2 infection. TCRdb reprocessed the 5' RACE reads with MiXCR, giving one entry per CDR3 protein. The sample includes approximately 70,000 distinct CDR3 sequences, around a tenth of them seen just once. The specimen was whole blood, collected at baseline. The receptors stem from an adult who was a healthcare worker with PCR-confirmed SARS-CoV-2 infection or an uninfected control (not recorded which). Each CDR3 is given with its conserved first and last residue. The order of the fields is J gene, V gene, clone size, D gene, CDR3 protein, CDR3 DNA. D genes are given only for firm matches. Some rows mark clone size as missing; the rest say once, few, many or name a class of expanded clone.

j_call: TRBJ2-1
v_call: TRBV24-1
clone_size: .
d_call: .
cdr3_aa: CATSPGLNNEQFF
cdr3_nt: TGTGCCACCTCCCCAGGACTAAACAATGAGCAGTTCTTC

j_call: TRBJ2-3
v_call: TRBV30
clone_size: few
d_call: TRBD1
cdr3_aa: CAWRDPSGTGFPDTQYF
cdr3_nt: TGTGCCTGGAGAGACCCGTCCGGGACAGGGTTCCCAGATACGCAGTATTTT

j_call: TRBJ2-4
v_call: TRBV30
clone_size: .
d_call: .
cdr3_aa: CAWSSPTLLAKNIQYF
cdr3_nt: TGTGCCTGGAGTTCTCCGACTCTTCTAGCCAAAAACATTCAGTACTTC

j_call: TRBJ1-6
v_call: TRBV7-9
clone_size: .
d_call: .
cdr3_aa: CASSPQGSLHF
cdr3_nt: TGTGCCAGCAGCCCTCAGGGCTCCCTCCACTTT

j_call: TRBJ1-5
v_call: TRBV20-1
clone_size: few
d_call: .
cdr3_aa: CSARGPVNQPQHF
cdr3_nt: TGCAGTGCTAGAGGGCCAGTTAATCAGCCCCAGCATTTT

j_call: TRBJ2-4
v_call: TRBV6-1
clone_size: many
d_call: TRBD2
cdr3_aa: CASSSRGGAGVHQTAKNIQYF
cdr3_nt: TGTGCCAGCAGTTCCCGCGGGGGGGCAGGGGTTCATCAAACGGCCAAAAACATTCAGTACTTC

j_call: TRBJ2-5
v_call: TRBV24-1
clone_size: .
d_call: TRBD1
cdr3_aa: CATDRGTAQETQYF
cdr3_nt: TGTGCCACGGACAGGGGGACCGCACAAGAGACCCAGTACTTC

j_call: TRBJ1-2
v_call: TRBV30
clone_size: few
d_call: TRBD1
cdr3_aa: CAWSSGQGNGYTF
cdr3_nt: TGTGCCTGGAGTTCGGGACAGGGGAACGGCTACACCTTC

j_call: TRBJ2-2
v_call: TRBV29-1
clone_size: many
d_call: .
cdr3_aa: CSVWPGGGTGELFF
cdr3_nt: TGCAGCGTTTGGCCAGGGGGAGGAACCGGGGAGCTGTTTTTT

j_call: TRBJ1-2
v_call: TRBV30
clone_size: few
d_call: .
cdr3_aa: CAWSIGYGYTF
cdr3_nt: TGTGCCTGGAGTATTGGGTATGGCTACACCTTC

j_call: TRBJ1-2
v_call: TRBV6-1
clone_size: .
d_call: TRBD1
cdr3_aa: CASSERPGQMPNYGYTF
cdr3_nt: TGTGCCAGCAGCGAACGTCCGGGACAGATGCCTAACTATGGCTACACCTTC

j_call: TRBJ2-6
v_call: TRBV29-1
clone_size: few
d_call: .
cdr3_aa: CSVETTGSGANVLTF
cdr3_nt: TGCAGCGTTGAGACAACAGGGTCTGGGGCCAACGTCCTGACTTTC

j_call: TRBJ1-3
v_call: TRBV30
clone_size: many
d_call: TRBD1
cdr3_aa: CAWNTDRLSSGNTIYF
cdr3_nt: TGTGCCTGGAATACGGACAGGTTAAGCTCTGGAAACACCATATATTTT

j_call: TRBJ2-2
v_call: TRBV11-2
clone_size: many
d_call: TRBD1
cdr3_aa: CASSRAGTGGSGELFF
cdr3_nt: TGTGCCAGCAGCAGGGCCGGGACAGGGGGCTCCGGGGAGCTGTTTTTT

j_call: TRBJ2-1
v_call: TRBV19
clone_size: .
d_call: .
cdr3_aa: CASSTQQAPSYNEQFF
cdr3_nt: TGTGCCAGTAGTACCCAACAGGCCCCCTCCTACAATGAGCAGTTCTTC

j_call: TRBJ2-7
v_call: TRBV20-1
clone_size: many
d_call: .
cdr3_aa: CSARTGPSFEQYF
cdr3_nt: TGCAGTGCTAGAACAGGCCCCTCCTTCGAGCAGTACTTC

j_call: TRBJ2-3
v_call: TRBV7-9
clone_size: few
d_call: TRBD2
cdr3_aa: CASRGTSGGTDTQYF
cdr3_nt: TGTGCCAGCAGAGGGACTAGCGGGGGCACAGATACGCAGTATTTT